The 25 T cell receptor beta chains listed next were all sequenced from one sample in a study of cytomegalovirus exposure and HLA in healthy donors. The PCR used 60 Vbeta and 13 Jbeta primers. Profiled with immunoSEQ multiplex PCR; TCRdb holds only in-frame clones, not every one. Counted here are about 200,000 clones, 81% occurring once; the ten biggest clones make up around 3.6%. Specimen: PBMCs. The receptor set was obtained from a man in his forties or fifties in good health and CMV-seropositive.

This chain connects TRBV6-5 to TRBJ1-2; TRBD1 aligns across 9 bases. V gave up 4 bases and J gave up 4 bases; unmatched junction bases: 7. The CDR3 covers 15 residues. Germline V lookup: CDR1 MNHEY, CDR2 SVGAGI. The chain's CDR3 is CASSSGTGLGYGYTF. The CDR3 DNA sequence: TGTGCCAGCAGTTCCGGGACAGGGCTTGGCTATGGCTACACCTTC.

The CDR3 region has the DNA TGTGCCAGCAGTCAACAAGCCTACGAGCAGTACTTC. Its translation is CASSQQAYEQYF. The V and J genes are TRBV6-5 and TRBJ2-7; D call uncertain. The V end was cut by 5 bases, the J end by 2 bases, with 7 bases between. CDR3 length: 12 amino acids. Germline V CDR1 and CDR2: MNHEY, SVGAGI.

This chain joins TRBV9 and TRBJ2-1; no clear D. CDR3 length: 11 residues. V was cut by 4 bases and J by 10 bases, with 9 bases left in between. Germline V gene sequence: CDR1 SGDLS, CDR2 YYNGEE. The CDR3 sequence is CASSFDGEQFF. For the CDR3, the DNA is TGTGCCAGCAGCTTCGACGGGGAGCAGTTCTTC.

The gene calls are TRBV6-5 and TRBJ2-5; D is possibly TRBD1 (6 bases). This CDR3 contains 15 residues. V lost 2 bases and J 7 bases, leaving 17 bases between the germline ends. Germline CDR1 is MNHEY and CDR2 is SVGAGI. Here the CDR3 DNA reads TGTGCCAGCAGTTACGGGGGCGGCCTTAGGGGGACCCAGTACTTC. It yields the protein CASSYGGGLRGTQYF.

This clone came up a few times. The chain's CDR3 is CASSFGTGGQPQHF. For the CDR3, the DNA is TGTGCCAGCAGCTTCGGTACAGGGGGTCAGCCCCAGCATTTT. The rearrangement uses TRBV11-2 and TRBJ1-5, with TRBD1 identical over 8 bases. CDR3 length: 14 amino acids. The V and J ends lost 3 bases and 6 bases, in that order; junction bases with no gene match: 4. Germline CDR1 reads SGHAT; CDR2 reads FQNNGV.

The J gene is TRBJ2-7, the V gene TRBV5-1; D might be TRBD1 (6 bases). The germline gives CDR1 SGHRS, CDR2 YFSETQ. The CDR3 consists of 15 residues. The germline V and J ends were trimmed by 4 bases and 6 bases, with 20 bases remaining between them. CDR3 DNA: TGCGCCAGCAGCCTGGGGGCAGGGGCGACCCTCGAGCAGTACTTC. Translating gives CASSLGAGATLEQYF.

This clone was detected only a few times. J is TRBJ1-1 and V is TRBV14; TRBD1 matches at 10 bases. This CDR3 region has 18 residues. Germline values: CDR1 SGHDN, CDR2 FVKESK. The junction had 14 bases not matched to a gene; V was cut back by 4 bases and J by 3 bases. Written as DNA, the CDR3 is TGTGCCAGCAGCCGACAGGGGGCATTTGGTTCGCGGGACACTGAAGCTTTCTTT. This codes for CASSRQGAFGSRDTEAFF. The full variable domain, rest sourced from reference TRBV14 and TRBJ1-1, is EAGVTQFPSHSVIEKGQTVTLRCDPISGHDNLYWYRRVMGKEIKFLLHFVKESKQDESGMPNNRFLAERTGGTYSTLKVQPAELEDSGVYFCASSRQGAFGSRDTEAFFGQGTRLTVV.

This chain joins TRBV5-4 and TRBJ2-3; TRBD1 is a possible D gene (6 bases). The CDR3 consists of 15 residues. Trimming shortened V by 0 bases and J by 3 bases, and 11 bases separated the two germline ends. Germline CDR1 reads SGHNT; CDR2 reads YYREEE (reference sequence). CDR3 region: CASSLAGTRTDTQYF. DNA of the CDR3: TGTGCCAGCAGCTTGGCCGGGACAAGGACAGATACGCAGTATTTT.

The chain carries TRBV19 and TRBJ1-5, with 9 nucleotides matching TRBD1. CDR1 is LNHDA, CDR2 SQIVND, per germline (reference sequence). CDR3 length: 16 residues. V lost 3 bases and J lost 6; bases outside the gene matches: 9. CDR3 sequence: CASSMLGTGFGQPQHF. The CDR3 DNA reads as TGTGCCAGTAGTATGTTGGGGACAGGGTTCGGTCAGCCCCAGCATTTT. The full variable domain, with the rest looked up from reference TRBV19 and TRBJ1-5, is DGGITQSPKYLFRKEGQNVTLSCEQNLNHDAMYWYRQDPGQGLRLIYYSQIVNDFQKGDIAEGYSVSREKKESFPLTVTSAQKNPTAFYLCASSMLGTGFGQPQHFGDGTRLSIL.

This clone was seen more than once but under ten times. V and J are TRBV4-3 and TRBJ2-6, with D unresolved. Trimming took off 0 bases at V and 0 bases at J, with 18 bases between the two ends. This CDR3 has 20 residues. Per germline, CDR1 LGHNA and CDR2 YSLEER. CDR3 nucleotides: TGCGCCAGCAGCCAAGAGTCCCCCTTGTCCTACCGCTCTGGGGCCAACGTCCTGACTTTC. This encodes CASSQESPLSYRSGANVLTF.

CDR3: CASSVGGGTGNTDTQYF. The CDR3 DNA sequence: TGTGCCAGCAGCGTAGGGGGAGGGACAGGGAACACAGATACGCAGTATTTT. The chain has TRBV9 and TRBJ2-3, with 9 bases lining up with TRBD1. CDR3 size: 17 residues. Germline loops: CDR1 SGDLS, CDR2 YYNGEE. V was clipped by 0 bases and J by 2 bases; unmatched bases: 7.

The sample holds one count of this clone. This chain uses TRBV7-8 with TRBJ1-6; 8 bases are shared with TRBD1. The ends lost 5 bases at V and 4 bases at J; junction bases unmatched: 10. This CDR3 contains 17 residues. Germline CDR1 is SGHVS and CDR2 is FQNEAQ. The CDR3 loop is CASSRDRSPAYNSPLHF. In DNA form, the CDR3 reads TGTGCCAGCAGCCGGGACAGGTCCCCTGCGTATAATTCACCCCTCCACTTT.

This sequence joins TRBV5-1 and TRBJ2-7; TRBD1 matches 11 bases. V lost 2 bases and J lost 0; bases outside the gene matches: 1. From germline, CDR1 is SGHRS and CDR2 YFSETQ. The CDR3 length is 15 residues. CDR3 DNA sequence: TGCGCCAGCAGCTTAGGACAGGGGGCCTCCTACGAGCAGTACTTC. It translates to CASSLGQGASYEQYF.

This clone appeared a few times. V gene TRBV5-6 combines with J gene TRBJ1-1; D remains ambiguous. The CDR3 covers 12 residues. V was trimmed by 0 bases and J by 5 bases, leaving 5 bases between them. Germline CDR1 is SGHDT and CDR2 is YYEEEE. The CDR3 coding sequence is TGTGCCAGCAGCTTGGTCTTGACTGAAGCTTTCTTT. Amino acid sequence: CASSLVLTEAFF.

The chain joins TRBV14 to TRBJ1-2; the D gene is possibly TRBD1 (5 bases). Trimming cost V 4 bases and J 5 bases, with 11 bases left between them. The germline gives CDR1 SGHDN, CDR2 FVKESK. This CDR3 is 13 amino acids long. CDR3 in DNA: TGTGCCAGCAGCCCGGGACTTTGGTATGGCTACACCTTC. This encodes CASSPGLWYGYTF.

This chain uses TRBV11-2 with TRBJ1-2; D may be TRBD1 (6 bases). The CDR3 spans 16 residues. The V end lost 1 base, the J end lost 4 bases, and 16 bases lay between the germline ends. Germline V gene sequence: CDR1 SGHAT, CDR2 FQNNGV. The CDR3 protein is CASSLGRGGASYGYTF. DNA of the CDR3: TGTGCCAGCAGCTTAGGCCGGGGGGGGGCCTCCTATGGCTACACCTTC.

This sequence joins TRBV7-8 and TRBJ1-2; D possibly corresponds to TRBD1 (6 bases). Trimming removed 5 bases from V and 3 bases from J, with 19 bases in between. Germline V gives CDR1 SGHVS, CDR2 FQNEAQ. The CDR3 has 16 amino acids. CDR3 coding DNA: TGTGCCAGCAGCCGCCGAGGGGGGGGCGCGGACTATGGCTACACCTTC. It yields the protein CASSRRGGGADYGYTF.

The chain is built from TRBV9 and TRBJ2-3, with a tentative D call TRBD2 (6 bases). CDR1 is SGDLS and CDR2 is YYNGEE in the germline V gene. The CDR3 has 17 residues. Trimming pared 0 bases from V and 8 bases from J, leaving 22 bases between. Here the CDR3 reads CASSVVPSEEGGGTQYF. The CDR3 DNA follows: TGTGCCAGCAGCGTAGTCCCCTCGGAGGAGGGAGGCGGTACGCAGTATTTT.

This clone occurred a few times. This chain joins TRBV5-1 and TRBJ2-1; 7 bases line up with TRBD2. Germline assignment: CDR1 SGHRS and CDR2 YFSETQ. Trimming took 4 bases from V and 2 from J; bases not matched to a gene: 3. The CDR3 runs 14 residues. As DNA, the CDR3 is TGCGCCAGCAGCACTGGACTAGCCTACAATGAGCAGTTCTTC. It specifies CASSTGLAYNEQFF.

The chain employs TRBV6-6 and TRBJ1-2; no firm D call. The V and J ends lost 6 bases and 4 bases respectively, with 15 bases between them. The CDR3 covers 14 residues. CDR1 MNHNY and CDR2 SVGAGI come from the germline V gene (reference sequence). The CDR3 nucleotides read TGTGCCAGCAGCCCTGCGGGCGGTCTCTATGGCTACACCTTC. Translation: CASSPAGGLYGYTF.

The CDR3 coding sequence is TGTGCCAGCAGCCTGACTAGCGCCGCCTACGAGCAGTACTTC. Amino acids: CASSLTSAAYEQYF. The chain combines TRBV7-8 with TRBJ2-7, with TRBD2 matching 8 bases. The V gene end was trimmed by 5 bases and the J gene end by 2 bases; junction bases not matched to a gene: 5. The V gene's germline CDR1 is SGHVS and CDR2 FQNEAQ. The CDR3 is 14 amino acids.

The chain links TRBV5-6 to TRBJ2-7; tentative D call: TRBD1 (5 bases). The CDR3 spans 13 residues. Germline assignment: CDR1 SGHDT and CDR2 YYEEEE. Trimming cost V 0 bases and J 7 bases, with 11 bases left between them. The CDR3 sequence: CASSLGQGREQYF. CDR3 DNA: TGTGCCAGCAGCTTGGGGCAGGGAAGGGAGCAGTACTTC. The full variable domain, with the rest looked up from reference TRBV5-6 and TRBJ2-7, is DAGVTQSPTHLIKTRGQQVTLRCSPKSGHDTVSWYQQALGQGPQFIFQYYEEEERQRGNFPDRFSGHQFPNYSSELNVNALLLGDSALYLCASSLGQGREQYFGPGTRLTVT.

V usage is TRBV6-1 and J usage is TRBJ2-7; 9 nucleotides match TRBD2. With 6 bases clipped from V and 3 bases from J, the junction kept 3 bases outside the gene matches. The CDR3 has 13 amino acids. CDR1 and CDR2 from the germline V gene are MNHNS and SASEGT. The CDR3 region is CASSNSGSYEQYF. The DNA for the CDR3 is TGTGCCAGCAGCAATAGCGGGAGCTACGAGCAGTACTTC.

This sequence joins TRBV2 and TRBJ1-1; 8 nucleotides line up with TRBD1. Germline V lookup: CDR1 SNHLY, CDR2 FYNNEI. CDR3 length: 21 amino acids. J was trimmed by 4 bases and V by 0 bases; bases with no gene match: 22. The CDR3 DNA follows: TGTGCCAGCAGTGAAGCGCTTTTGAGCGGTTCACGAGCCAGGGGGCCCACTGAAGCTTTCTTT. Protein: CASSEALLSGSRARGPTEAFF.

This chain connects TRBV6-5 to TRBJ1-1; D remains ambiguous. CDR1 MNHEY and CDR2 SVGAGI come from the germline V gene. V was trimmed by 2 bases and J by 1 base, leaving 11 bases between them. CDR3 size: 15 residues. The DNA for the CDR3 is TGTGCCAGCAGTTACCTCAGATCAGGGAACACTGAAGCTTTCTTT. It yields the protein CASSYLRSGNTEAFF.